The 30 T cell receptor beta chains presented below share a single source sample, sequenced in a study of shared T cell receptors in the human thymus. Using immunoSEQ multiplex PCR, the repertoire was profiled, and TCRdb retains in-frame clones only, with some absent. This sample has roughly 700,000 clones, with 88% found just once. The sample was also linked to a second study, of human thymus T cells.

The sample comprised thymocytes. Receptors originate from a boy younger than two with a congenital heart defect.

The chain carries TRBV6-1 and TRBJ2-1; TRBD2 aligns across 7 bases. CDR1 MNHNS and CDR2 SASEGT come from the germline V gene. V gave up 8 bases and J gave up 7 bases; unmatched junction bases: 14. The CDR3 is 15 amino acids. CDR3 protein: CASGDHSGGGNEQFF. In DNA form, the CDR3 reads TGTGCCAGCGGGGATCATAGTGGGGGGGGGAATGAGCAGTTCTTC.

The rearrangement links TRBV10-1 to TRBJ2-2; TRBD2 agrees at 9 bases. The germline gives CDR1 WNHNN, CDR2 SYGVQD (reference sequence). V dropped 2 bases and J dropped 3; count of bases not matched to a gene: 4. The CDR3 extends over 16 amino acids. DNA for the CDR3: TGCGCCAGCAGTGAGGCGGGAGGGCCGGACACCGGGGAGCTGTTTTTT. Translating gives CASSEAGGPDTGELFF.

The chain has TRBV29-1 and TRBJ2-1; 12 bases are a match to TRBD2. The CDR3 consists of 17 residues. Trimming at V came to 6 bases and at J to 5 bases, leaving 14 bases not matched to a gene. Germline V gene lookup returns CDR1 SQVTM and CDR2 ANQGSEA. CDR3 in DNA: TGCAGCGTGACGAAAACCCGACGACTAGCGGGGGACAATGAGCAGTTCTTC. Its translation is CSVTKTRRLAGDNEQFF.

The genes are TRBV11-2 and TRBJ2-4; TRBD1 matches at 7 bases. There are 16 residues in the CDR3. Germline trimming cut 4 bases from V and 0 bases from J; bases unmatched to any gene: 6. Germline CDR1 and CDR2: SGHAT and FQNNGV. The CDR3 reads CASSSTGALAKNIQYF. Written as DNA, the CDR3 is TGTGCCAGCAGCTCTACAGGGGCGCTAGCCAAAAACATTCAGTACTTC. The full variable domain, in which reference TRBV11-2 and TRBJ2-4 provide the parts outside the CDR3, is EAGVAQSPRYKIIEKRQSVAFWCNPISGHATLYWYQQILGQGPKLLIQFQNNGVVDDSQLPKDRFSAERLKGVDSTLKIQPAKLEDSAVYLCASSSTGALAKNIQYFGAGTRLSVL.

This chain uses TRBV5-4 with TRBJ2-7; D perhaps matches TRBD1 (5 bases). V gave up 7 bases and J gave up 1 base, with 15 bases separating them. This CDR3 spans 14 amino acids. Germline assignment: CDR1 SGHNT and CDR2 YYREEE (reference sequence). Written as DNA, the CDR3 is TGTGCCAGCCGGCCGGGTCCAGGGTCCTACGAGCAGTACTTC. It codes for CASRPGPGSYEQYF.

The gene calls are TRBV7-5 and TRBJ2-3; TRBD2 is taken as the D call from the table, unchecked against the DNA. TRBV7-5 is classified as a pseudogene. The CDR3 consists of 17 residues. The CDR3 coding sequence is TGTGCCAGAAGCCCCCTCGGGGGGGGAGCGGTGACAGATACGCAGTATTTT. Its protein is CARSPLGGGAVTDTQYF.

The chain is built from TRBV19 and TRBJ2-1; 8 bases line up with TRBD1. Germline V gene lookup returns CDR1 LNHDA and CDR2 SQIVND (reference sequence). The CDR3 is 14 amino acids. V was pared by 8 bases and J by 0 bases, with 3 bases of the junction left unmatched. The CDR3 is CASCDRGSYNEQFF. The DNA for the CDR3 is TGTGCCAGTTGCGACAGGGGCTCCTACAATGAGCAGTTCTTC.

This chain joins TRBV13 and TRBJ2-7; 8 bases agree with TRBD2. The CDR3 has 16 amino acids. Trimming took 5 bases from V and 5 from J; bases not matched to a gene: 14. The germline V gene encodes CDR1 PRHDT and CDR2 FYEKMQ (reference sequence). The CDR3 protein is CASSPRGERENHEQYF. The CDR3, as DNA: TGTGCCAGCAGCCCCCGGGGGGAGCGGGAGAACCACGAGCAGTACTTC.

The CDR3 DNA reads as TGTGCCAGCAGTGACAGGGAGGGCAATCAGCCCCAGCATTTT. Its translation is CASSDREGNQPQHF. The V and J genes are TRBV2 and TRBJ1-5; maybe TRBD1 (5 bases). This CDR3 comprises 14 residues. V lost 3 bases and J 2 bases, leaving 8 bases between the germline ends. Looked up from germline, CDR1 is SNHLY and CDR2 is FYNNEI.

The chain couples TRBV6-5 to TRBJ2-3; tentative D call: TRBD1 (5 bases). The ends were cut back, 2 bases at V and 4 bases at J, with 16 bases in the middle. Germline CDR1 and CDR2: MNHEY and SVGAGI. This CDR3 has 16 residues. CDR3 sequence reads: CASSYIWGGFPDTQYF. The CDR3 coding sequence is TGTGCCAGCAGTTACATCTGGGGCGGATTTCCAGATACGCAGTATTTT.

CDR3 loop: CASSQAQGPGYEQYF. In DNA form, the CDR3 reads TGCGCCAGCAGCCAAGCTCAGGGGCCCGGCTACGAGCAGTACTTC. V and J are TRBV4-3 and TRBJ2-7; weak D call: TRBD1 (6 bases). This CDR3 is 15 amino acids long. Trimming took 1 base from V and 3 from J, leaving 13 bases between them. Per germline, CDR1 LGHNA and CDR2 YSLEER.

V usage is TRBV7-2 and J usage is TRBJ2-3; 13 bases are a match to TRBD2. There are 16 residues in the CDR3. V lost 5 bases and J lost 3; bases outside the gene matches: 5. Germline CDR1 SGHTA, CDR2 FQGNSA. In DNA, the CDR3 is TGTGCCAGCAGCCGACGGACTAGCGGGAGAACAGATACGCAGTATTTT. It encodes CASSRRTSGRTDTQYF.

The chain links TRBV28 to TRBJ2-2; TRBD1 might be the D (5 bases). V lost 6 bases and J 7 bases, leaving 9 bases between the germline ends. The CDR3 has 12 amino acids. CDR1 and CDR2 from the germline V gene are MDHEN and SYDVKM. The CDR3 loop reads CASSPDIGELFF. CDR3 DNA sequence: TGTGCCAGCAGCCCGGACATCGGGGAGCTGTTTTTT.

The rearrangement links TRBV4-3 to TRBJ2-1, with 12 bases aligning to TRBD2. Looked up from germline, CDR1 is LGHNA and CDR2 is YSLEER. With 1 base clipped from V and 0 bases from J, the junction kept 7 bases outside the gene matches. This CDR3 contains 19 residues. CDR3 sequence (DNA): TGCGCCAGCAGCCAAGCGACTAGCGGGAGACAGAGCTCCTACAATGAGCAGTTCTTC. Residues: CASSQATSGRQSSYNEQFF.

The chain recombines TRBV7-6 with TRBJ2-7; TRBD2 matches 7 bases. The CDR3 is made up of 15 amino acids. CDR1 and CDR2 (germline): SGHVS, FNYEAQ. V lost 5 bases and J lost 3; bases outside the gene matches: 10. CDR3 region: CASSAGTKLFYEQYF. DNA of the CDR3: TGTGCCAGCAGCGCGGGGACTAAACTATTCTACGAGCAGTACTTC. The full variable domain, completed using reference TRBV7-6 and TRBJ2-7, is GAGVSQSPRYKVTKRGQDVALRCDPISGHVSLYWYRQALGQGPEFLTYFNYEAQQDKSGLPNDRFSAERPEGSISTLTIQRTEQRDSAMYRCASSAGTKLFYEQYFGPGTRLTVT.

CDR3 in DNA: TGTGCCAGCAAGGCGGGAGGTGCCCCCGAGCAGTACTTC. This sequence encodes CASKAGGAPEQYF. V and J are TRBV14 and TRBJ2-7, with 8 bases identical to TRBD2. The CDR3 length is 13 residues. J gave up 6 bases and V 7 bases, and 8 bases lay outside the gene matches. Germline CDR1 SGHDN, CDR2 FVKESK.

The chain employs TRBV27 and TRBJ2-7; no clear D. There are 13 residues in the CDR3. Germline lookup yields CDR1 MNHEY and CDR2 SMNVEV (reference sequence). Trimming shortened V by 2 bases and J by 6 bases, and 11 bases separated the two germline ends. The CDR3 reads CASSLPDSGEQYF. As DNA, the CDR3 is TGTGCCAGCAGTTTACCCGACTCGGGCGAGCAGTACTTC.

The chain combines TRBV4-3 with TRBJ2-1; D perhaps matches TRBD2 (6 bases). Trimming pared 4 bases from V and 3 bases from J, leaving 16 bases between. Germline V gene sequence: CDR1 LGHNA, CDR2 YSLEER. CDR3 size: 16 residues. This CDR3 is CASSRSGEDNYNEQFF. The CDR3 region has the DNA TGCGCCAGCAGCCGCTCGGGGGAGGATAACTACAATGAGCAGTTCTTC.

The V gene is TRBV11-2, the J gene TRBJ2-1, with TRBD2 as a possible D gene (5 bases). This CDR3 is 12 amino acids long. Germline V gene data show CDR1 as SGHAT and CDR2 as FQNNGV. The V end was cut by 5 bases, the J end by 7 bases, with 9 bases between. The CDR3 DNA reads TGTGCCAGCAGCCGCCGGGGTAATGAGCAGTTCTTC. This gives the protein CASSRRGNEQFF. Full variable domain (outside the CDR3, taken from reference TRBV11-2 and TRBJ2-1): EAGVAQSPRYKIIEKRQSVAFWCNPISGHATLYWYQQILGQGPKLLIQFQNNGVVDDSQLPKDRFSAERLKGVDSTLKIQPAKLEDSAVYLCASSRRGNEQFFGPGTRLTVL.

The V gene is TRBV11-2, the J gene TRBJ2-7, with 7 bases lining up with TRBD1. The germline V gene encodes CDR1 SGHAT and CDR2 FQNNGV. J gave up 4 bases and V 4 bases, and 16 bases lay outside the gene matches. There are 17 residues in the CDR3. CDR3: CASSSHLPGQSKYEQYF. CDR3 DNA sequence: TGTGCCAGCAGCTCCCACCTACCGGGACAGAGTAAGTACGAGCAGTACTTC. The whole variable domain, filled in from reference TRBV11-2 and TRBJ2-7, reads EAGVAQSPRYKIIEKRQSVAFWCNPISGHATLYWYQQILGQGPKLLIQFQNNGVVDDSQLPKDRFSAERLKGVDSTLKIQPAKLEDSAVYLCASSSHLPGQSKYEQYFGPGTRLTVT.

The CDR3 protein is CASSYSRAALSYEQYF. The CDR3 nucleotides are TGTGCCAGCAGTTACTCGAGAGCGGCACTGTCCTACGAGCAGTACTTC. V and J are TRBV6-5 and TRBJ2-7; D might be TRBD2 (5 bases). The CDR3 is 16 amino acids. Germline V gene sequence: CDR1 MNHEY, CDR2 SVGAGI. The germline V and J ends were trimmed by 0 bases and 1 base, with 13 bases remaining between them.

The V and J genes are TRBV6-4 and TRBJ2-2; possible D gene TRBD2, 5 bases. The V gene's germline CDR1 is MRHNA and CDR2 SNTAGT. Deletions cut 4 bases from V and 1 base from J, with 7 bases between. The CDR3 length is 14 residues. CDR3 residues: CASSASGNTGELFF. CDR3 bases: TGTGCCAGCAGTGCGAGCGGGAACACCGGGGAGCTGTTTTTT.

In DNA form, the CDR3 reads TGTGCCAGTAGTATCGCGACAGGTCTAGAGAATAGCAATCAGCCCCAGCATTTT. Its translation is CASSIATGLENSNQPQHF. V gene TRBV19 combines with J gene TRBJ1-5; the D gene is possibly TRBD1 (6 bases). V dropped 3 bases and J dropped 0 bases, with 18 bases sitting between them. The CDR3 consists of 18 residues. The V gene's germline CDR1 is LNHDA and CDR2 SQIVND (reference sequence).

The chain links TRBV11-2 to TRBJ1-2; 7 positions agree with TRBD1. Germline CDR1 reads SGHAT; CDR2 reads FQNNGV. This CDR3 region has 20 residues. V dropped 0 bases and J dropped 2; count of bases not matched to a gene: 18. As DNA, the CDR3 is TGTGCCAGCAGCTTAGATAGGACAGGAGGTACCCCTACCCCAAACTATGGCTACACCTTC. It codes for CASSLDRTGGTPTPNYGYTF.

The CDR3 coding sequence is TGTGCCAGCAGGGACAGAAGTCATCTAATTAACGAGCAGTACTTC. Its protein is CASRDRSHLINEQYF. The chain carries TRBV6-1 and TRBJ2-7, with D perhaps TRBD1 (6 bases). This CDR3 is built from 15 residues. Germline-derived CDR1 and CDR2 are MNHNS and SASEGT. Trimming took 6 bases from V and 5 from J, leaving 20 bases between them.

The rearrangement links TRBV7-8 to TRBJ2-1, with 10 nucleotides matching TRBD1. With V trimmed by 4 bases and J by 5 bases, 8 bases remained unmatched. The CDR3 runs 16 residues. Germline V gene sequence: CDR1 SGHVS, CDR2 FQNEAQ. The CDR3 spells CASSSQTGGRDNEQFF. The CDR3 DNA reads as TGTGCCAGCAGCTCCCAGACAGGGGGCAGGGACAATGAGCAGTTCTTC.

The chain joins TRBV4-3 to TRBJ2-1, with 9 positions matching TRBD2. J lost 7 bases, V lost 1 base, and 8 bases had no gene match. Germline V gives CDR1 LGHNA, CDR2 YSLEER. The CDR3 consists of 16 residues. The CDR3 loop is CASSQVGREGRNEQFF. The CDR3 DNA reads TGCGCCAGCAGCCAAGTCGGGCGGGAGGGCCGGAATGAGCAGTTCTTC.

The chain has TRBV6-5 and TRBJ2-1, with 14 nucleotides matching TRBD2. This CDR3 has 14 residues. V lost 9 bases, J lost 7 bases, and 5 bases stayed unmatched. The germline CDR1 and CDR2 sequences are MNHEY and SVGAGI. CDR3 in amino acids: CARDGLAGGNEQFF. The CDR3 nucleotides are TGTGCCAGAGACGGACTAGCGGGGGGAAATGAGCAGTTCTTC.

The chain recombines TRBV4-1 with TRBJ2-1; D gene unclear. The CDR3 has 13 residues. Germline V gene data show CDR1 as MGHRA and CDR2 as YSYEKL. The V gene lost 2 bases and the J gene lost 14 bases, with 16 bases spanning the gap. The CDR3 DNA follows: TGCGCCAGCAGCCAATCTGCGGTCCTCCCGGAGTTCTTC. Translation gives CASSQSAVLPEFF.

The chain links TRBV2 to TRBJ2-3, with 10 bases matching TRBD2. V lost 6 bases, J lost 2 bases, and 8 bases stayed unmatched. There are 16 residues in the CDR3. Germline CDR1 reads SNHLY; CDR2 reads FYNNEI. The CDR3 protein is CASSGIAGGYTDTQYF. In nucleotides, the CDR3 is TGTGCCAGCAGCGGGATAGCGGGAGGTTACACAGATACGCAGTATTTT.